The source of this T cell receptor beta chain is a study of naive and memory T cell subsets. An equimolar mix of two oligonucleotides served as the beta constant-region primer for TRBC1 and TRBC2. A 12-nucleotide UMI and the SP2 primer were added to the cDNA 3' end by oligonucleotide ligation. TCRdb re-called the UMI-ligation and nested PCR reads with MiXCR, one entry per CDR3 protein. The table lists around 160,000 distinct CDR3 sequences, about a sixth of them singletons. This clonotype showed up just a few times. The antigen is not known. Cells stained for CD3, CD4, CD8, CD45RA and CD27 were sorted into four subsets. Study-wide results and limits: Clonotypes here are unpaired alpha or beta chain sequences. Especially in CD8 cells, naive repertoires contained a few larger clonotypes, possibly CD45RA-re-expressing memory cells.

Looked up from germline, CDR1 is SGHNT and CDR2 is YYREEE (reference sequence). The CDR3 has 15 residues. Trimming took off 0 bases at V and 1 base at J, with 10 bases between the two ends. Material: naive CD4+ T cells from blood. This sequence joins TRBV5-4 and TRBJ2-5, with unresolved D. This clonotype was sampled from a human donor in good health. For the CDR3, the DNA is TGTGCCAGCAGCTTGGTGGCTCGAGTCCAAGAGACCCAGTACTTC. It yields the protein CASSLVARVQETQYF.